This TCR beta chain was captured by sequencing in a study of OX40 agonist ivuxolimab in advanced cancers. Study outcomes and limitations: By week 6 at 0.1 to 3.0 mg/kg, blood CD4+ and CD8+ T cells had expanded clonally. The average count of expanded clones was higher among CD8+ T cells than among CD4+.

This clone was picked up a small number of times. Antigen specificity is unknown. CDR1 is LNHDA and CDR2 is SQIVND in the germline V gene (reference sequence). V lost 5 bases, J lost 8 bases, and 8 bases stayed unmatched. This CDR3 is built from 15 residues. The assay was immunoSEQ multiplex PCR, and TCRdb's table has in-frame clones only and misses some. This table has 95,000 to 120,000 clones, 91% appearing once. V gene TRBV19 combines with J gene TRBJ1-6, with TRBD1 matching over 8 bases. The TCR was taken from an adult with an advanced solid tumor such as melanoma, head and neck, liver or kidney cancer. Sequencing was performed on CD4+ or CD8+ T cells sorted from blood, taken in a trial of the OX40 agonist ivuxolimab. CDR3 coding DNA: TGTGCCAGTAGTTCTGCCCGGACAGGGCATTCACCCCTCCACTTT. It specifies CASSSARTGHSPLHF.